This entry features one T cell receptor beta chain sequence. These data belong to a study of shared clonotypes between healthy human individuals. Profiling relied on immunoSEQ multiplex PCR, and the TCRdb table lists in-frame clones only, not all of them. The table has over 2 million clones, 95% seen once. The germline V and J ends were trimmed by 11 bases and 2 bases, with 12 bases remaining between them. CDR3 length: 12 residues. Looked up from germline, CDR1 is LNHDA and CDR2 is SQIVND (reference sequence). Sequencing was carried out using naive CD4+ T cells sorted from blood. As for subset: CD45RA+ positively selected. The sequence came from a man between 18 and 35 years old in good health. The gene calls are TRBV19 and TRBJ1-2; TRBD1 is a possible D gene (6 bases). The CDR3 is CACLQGNYGYTF. CDR3 bases: TGTGCCTGCCTACAGGGAAACTATGGCTACACCTTC.